This T cell receptor (beta chain) was retrieved from a study of cytomegalovirus exposure and HLA in healthy donors. PCR primers comprised 60 Vbeta and 13 Jbeta primers. Measured with immunoSEQ multiplex PCR; TCRdb has only the in-frame clones, and not every one. The sample holds tens of thousands of clones, around four fifths seen once. The CDR3 totals 15 residues. V lost 0 bases, J lost 5 bases, and 6 bases stayed unmatched. CDR1 and CDR2 from the germline V gene are MNHNY and SVGAGI (reference sequence). The chain uses TRBV6-6 and TRBJ1-1; 7 bases fit TRBD1. The sample consisted of PBMCs. The origin of this receptor is a woman aged 50 to 60 in good health and CMV-seropositive. The CDR3 spells CASSYSRGPGTEAFF. The CDR3 DNA is TGTGCCAGCAGTTACTCGAGGGGGCCGGGGACTGAAGCTTTCTTT.